This section outlines one T cell receptor (beta chain) sequence together with its context. This specimen belongs to a study of cytomegalovirus exposure and HLA in healthy donors. Trimming cost V 7 bases and J 1 base, with 16 bases left between them. This CDR3 has 15 amino acids. The germline V gene encodes CDR1 MNHEY and CDR2 SMNVEV (reference sequence). In the PCR, 60 Vbeta and 13 Jbeta primers were used. The protocol was immunoSEQ multiplex PCR, while the TCRdb copy is restricted to in-frame clones and leaves out a portion. Its table lists some 89,000 clones. Sequenced sample: PBMCs. V is TRBV27 and J is TRBJ1-1; D is perhaps TRBD1 (5 bases). This TCR came from a woman aged 30 to 39 in good health and CMV-seronegative. CDR3 nucleotide sequence: TGTGCCAGCAAACTCTATCGAGGACAGAACACTGAAGCTTTCTTT. It specifies CASKLYRGQNTEAFF.